This T cell receptor (beta chain) comes out of a study of blood T cell repertoires in COVID-19. Study-level information: Sites in the United States, Italy and Spain provided acute and convalescent COVID-19 samples. T cells, B-cell-depleted T cells, or PBMCs provided the cDNA or gDNA that served as material.

In the authors' workflow: Estimates of nucleated cell counts were drawn from the amplification of reference gene primers. The method was immunoSEQ multiplex PCR; TCRdb's version includes in-frame clones alone and lacks a portion of them. For V, J and clone size, that table is used; D and trimming come from the DNA. The table has around 200,000 clones, roughly four fifths seen once; the top ten hold about 9%. Two negative PCRs, clearance, or symptom resolution characterized the recovered Cohort 3 donors. CDR3 length: 14 amino acids. Between the trimmed V and J ends, which lost 3 bases and 9 bases, there was a span of 18 bases. Germline V gives CDR1 LNHDA, CDR2 SQIVND (reference sequence).

This clonotype originated in a man aged 40-55 years who had recovered from COVID-19. Sequencing input: PBMCs or T cells enriched from blood (not recorded which). The rearrangement joins TRBV19 to TRBJ2-7; D possibly corresponds to TRBD2 (5 bases). This CDR3 reads CASSINGYRGGQYF. CDR3 nucleotides: TGTGCCAGTAGTATCAATGGTTATCGGGGTGGGCAGTACTTC.